These 30 T cell receptor beta chains originate from one sample sequenced in a study of T-cell reconstitution after alpha-beta-depleted transplantation in children. Unique molecular identifiers were built into the TCRbeta library. TCRdb analysed the PCR reads with MiXCR anew, one entry per CDR3 protein. The sample contains about 980,000 distinct CDR3 sequences, under 30% of which appear only once. Sequenced here: PBMCs, mostly from graft donor cells, sampled 360 days after TCRalphabeta/CD19-depleted stem cell transplant. Every receptor here comes from a boy younger than two who had a stem cell transplant for SCID, so the T cells may come from the graft donor.

This clonotype was observed a handful of times. This chain connects TRBV12-3 or TRBV12-4 to TRBJ2-7; D might be TRBD1 or TRBD2, each matching 6 bases. The CDR3 length is 14 residues. Trimming removed 6 bases at V and 0 bases at J, with 12 bases between. For the CDR3, the DNA is TGTGCCAGCAGACCCGGAGGGGGCTCCTACGAGCAGTACTTC. It codes for CASRPGGGSYEQYF.

J is TRBJ2-5 and V is TRBV9; maybe TRBD1 (6 bases). The V and J ends lost 0 bases and 1 base respectively, with 19 bases between them. Germline CDR1 and CDR2: SGDLS and YYNGEE. This CDR3 contains 18 residues. The CDR3 loop is CASSVEAPSLTGQETQYF. Written as DNA, the CDR3 is TGTGCCAGCAGCGTAGAAGCCCCCTCGCTGACAGGCCAAGAGACCCAGTACTTC. The whole variable domain, filled in from reference TRBV9 and TRBJ2-5, reads DSGVTQTPKHLITATGQRVTLRCSPRSGDLSVYWYQQSLDQGLQFLIQYYNGEERAKGNILERFSAQQFPDLHSELNLSSLELGDSALYFCASSVEAPSLTGQETQYFGPGTRLLVL.

In this sample, this clonotype turned up a few times. CDR3 loop: CASSFEPGPYYEQYF. CDR3 in DNA: TGTGCCAGCAGCTTCGAACCGGGGCCTTACTACGAGCAGTACTTC. V usage is TRBV7-8 and J usage is TRBJ2-7, with D perhaps assigned TRBD1 or TRBD2 (5 bases each). The CDR3 consists of 15 residues. Per germline, CDR1 SGHVS and CDR2 FQNEAQ. Trimming removed 3 bases at V and 3 bases at J, with 15 bases between.

The chain employs TRBV21-1 and TRBJ2-7; TRBD1, the D gene given by the table, was not confirmed from the DNA. TRBV21-1 is described as a pseudogene. This CDR3 comprises 15 residues. Here the CDR3 DNA reads TGTGCCAGCAGCAAGGGGACGCCCAGCTCCTACGAGCAGTACTTC. Translation gives CASSKGTPSSYEQYF.

This clonotype came up a few times. V is TRBV20-1 and J is TRBJ2-5; D is possibly TRBD2 (7 bases). In germline, CDR1 is DFQATT, CDR2 SNEGSKA (reference sequence). This CDR3 region has 13 residues. V lost 5 bases to trimming and J lost 6 bases, with 16 bases between them. CDR3 sequence: CSAEGGSWKTQYF. In nucleotides, the CDR3 is TGCAGTGCTGAGGGGGGGAGTTGGAAGACCCAGTACTTC.

A few counts support this clonotype. The chain recombines TRBV5-7 with TRBJ2-5; perhaps D is TRBD1 or TRBD2 (6 bases each). TRBV5-7 is recorded as an ORF, its role being uncertain. The germline V and J ends were trimmed by 2 bases and 0 bases, with 17 bases remaining between them. The CDR3 runs to 17 residues. The CDR3 spells CASSFPDAGHNQETQYF. Here the CDR3 DNA reads TGTGCCAGCAGCTTCCCGGATGCGGGACACAACCAAGAGACCCAGTACTTC.

The chain uses TRBV6-5 and TRBJ2-7; no firm D call. The germline V gene encodes CDR1 MNHEY and CDR2 SVGAGI. V was cut by 0 bases and J by 5 bases, with 11 bases left in between. The CDR3 sequence is 14 residues long. The CDR3 is CASSYSGKVHEQYF. The CDR3 DNA follows: TGTGCCAGCAGTTACTCGGGGAAGGTTCACGAGCAGTACTTC.

This clonotype was seen more than once but under ten times. The chain combines TRBV5-1 with TRBJ1-2; no reliable D call. Between the trimmed V and J ends, which lost 4 bases and 8 bases, there was a span of 18 bases. The CDR3 has 14 residues. Germline lookup yields CDR1 SGHRS and CDR2 YFSETQ. CDR3 bases: TGCGCCAGCAGCCCCCAAGGCCCTACTAGAGGCTACACCTTC. Its translation: CASSPQGPTRGYTF. The variable domain in full, with the rest retrieved from reference TRBV5-1 and TRBJ1-2, is KAGVTQTPRYLIKTRGQQVTLSCSPISGHRSVSWYQQTPGQGLQFLFEYFSETQRNKGNFPGRFSGRQFSNSRSEMNVSTLELGDSALYLCASSPQGPTRGYTFGSGTRLTVV.

Details on this clonotype: Relative to the germline gene, one junction end is altered; a read error may explain this. The rearrangement joins TRBV12-3 or TRBV12-4 to TRBJ2-7; the D gene is possibly TRBD2 (5 bases). CDR3 length equals 13 residues. This CDR3 is CASSSLSSGNIRF. The CDR3 DNA follows: TGTGCCAGCAGTTCCTTGTCCTCCGGGAATATAAGATTC.

The V gene is TRBV19, the J gene TRBJ1-4; 8 bases align to TRBD1. CDR1 and CDR2 from the germline V gene are LNHDA and SQIVND (reference sequence). The CDR3 spans 15 residues. Germline trimming cut 10 bases from V and 10 bases from J; bases unmatched to any gene: 17. The CDR3 region is CATKSSGQGFAKLFF. DNA for the CDR3: TGTGCCACGAAATCCAGTGGACAGGGCTTTGCAAAACTGTTTTTT.

The V call is TRBV13, the J call TRBJ1-2, with 8 nucleotides matching TRBD1. CDR1 is PRHDT, CDR2 FYEKMQ, per germline (reference sequence). The CDR3 is 15 residues long. V gave up 4 bases and J gave up 8 bases; unmatched junction bases: 12. In DNA form, the CDR3 reads TGTGCCAGCAGCTCTACAGGGGGTCCGTGGTGGGGCTACACCTTC. Its protein product is CASSSTGGPWWGYTF. Supplemented by reference TRBV13 and TRBJ1-2, the full variable domain reads AAGVIQSPRHLIKEKRETATLKCYPIPRHDTVYWYQQGPGQDPQFLISFYEKMQSDKGSIPDRFSAQQFSDYHSELNMSSLELGDSALYFCASSSTGGPWWGYTFGSGTRLTVV.

This clonotype was found many times. V is TRBV4-1 and J is TRBJ2-6; 7 nucleotides match TRBD2. This CDR3 comprises 16 residues. Germline loops: CDR1 MGHRA, CDR2 YSYEKL. V trimming: 0 bases; J trimming: 2 bases; junction bases outside the gene matches: 1. In nucleotides, the CDR3 is TGCGCCAGCAGCCAAGACCGGGGGGCTGGGGCCAACGTCCTGACTTTC. Protein: CASSQDRGAGANVLTF.

The rearrangement joins TRBV3-1 to TRBJ2-2, with D hard to call. This CDR3 is built from 14 residues. Per the germline V gene, CDR1 is LGHDT and CDR2 is YNNKEL (reference sequence). Trimming stripped 4 bases from V and 3 bases from J, with 9 bases between. The CDR3 bases are TGTGCCAGCAGCCCCTGGCTTTACACCGGGGAGCTGTTTTTT. The encoded protein is CASSPWLYTGELFF.

The V call is TRBV5-1, the J call TRBJ2-7; possibly TRBD1 for D (5 bases). The CDR3 has 14 amino acids. CDR1 is SGHRS and CDR2 is YFSETQ in the germline V gene. V was pared by 2 bases and J by 2 bases, with 11 bases between. As DNA, the CDR3 is TGCGCCAGCAGCTTTACCACAGGTACCTACGAGCAGTACTTC. Amino acid sequence: CASSFTTGTYEQYF.

The rearrangement uses TRBV3-1 and TRBJ2-3; 13 positions match TRBD2. Germline CDR1 and CDR2: LGHDT and YNNKEL (reference sequence). The CDR3 is 18 residues long. Unmatched junction bases numbered 10, after V lost 3 bases and J lost 4 bases. The CDR3 nucleotides are TGTGCCAGCAGCCACCGACTAGCGGGGGGCAGGGGAGCAGATACGCAGTATTTT. This gives the protein CASSHRLAGGRGADTQYF.

This rearrangement joins TRBV5-1 to TRBJ1-1; D not certain. This CDR3 region has 13 residues. The germline V gene encodes CDR1 SGHRS and CDR2 YFSETQ. V lost 1 base to trimming and J lost 4 bases, with 8 bases between them. Here the CDR3 DNA reads TGCGCCAGCAGCTTGTTGGAGAGCACTGAAGCTTTCTTT. This translates into CASSLLESTEAFF.

DNA for the CDR3: TGTGCCAGCAGTTTGAGCGCAGGGATGAACACTGAAGCTTTCTTT. As protein: CASSLSAGMNTEAFF. The chain recombines TRBV12-3 or TRBV12-4 with TRBJ1-1, with TRBD1 as a possible D gene (5 bases). V was trimmed by 3 bases and J by 0 bases, leaving 11 bases between them. This CDR3 region has 15 residues.

This sequence joins TRBV3-1 and TRBJ2-2, with D tentatively TRBD1 (6 bases). Between the trimmed V and J ends, which lost 1 base and 7 bases, there was a span of 10 bases. Per the germline V gene, CDR1 is LGHDT and CDR2 is YNNKEL (reference sequence). CDR3 size: 14 residues. CDR3 protein: CASSQVTGIGELFF. For the CDR3, the DNA is TGTGCCAGCAGCCAAGTTACAGGGATCGGGGAGCTGTTTTTT.

This clonotype was recorded a few times. The chain has TRBV12-3 or TRBV12-4 and TRBJ1-3; D uncertain. The V gene lost 5 bases and the J gene lost 0 bases, with 11 bases spanning the gap. The CDR3 totals 15 residues. The CDR3 nucleotides read TGTGCCAGCAGTCCGCTAAAGTCCTCTGGAAACACCATATATTTT. This sequence encodes CASSPLKSSGNTIYF.

V gene TRBV28 combines with J gene TRBJ2-1, with 9 nucleotides matching TRBD1. J was trimmed by 10 bases and V by 5 bases; bases with no gene match: 12. The CDR3 totals 15 residues. Per the germline V gene, CDR1 is MDHEN and CDR2 is SYDVKM. The CDR3 is CASSPPGQGRLEQFF. The CDR3 region has the DNA TGTGCCAGCAGTCCCCCGGGACAGGGTCGTTTGGAGCAGTTCTTC.

This clonotype was detected ten times or more. The chain is built from TRBV4-1 and TRBJ2-2; no clear D. Germline V gene sequence: CDR1 MGHRA, CDR2 YSYEKL. V was pared by 5 bases and J by 1 base, with 8 bases between. This CDR3 is 14 amino acids long. CDR3 nucleotide sequence: TGCGCCAGCAGCGACCGAAAGAACACCGGGGAGCTGTTTTTT. Translated, it gives CASSDRKNTGELFF.

This chain links TRBV7-9 with TRBJ1-2; D is undetermined. From germline, CDR1 is SEHNR and CDR2 FQNEAQ (reference sequence). The germline V and J ends were trimmed by 5 bases and 9 bases, with 19 bases remaining between them. The CDR3 has 14 amino acids. The CDR3 nucleotides are TGTGCCAGCAGCCCCCTGGCTAGGAGTATGAGCTACACCTTC. Protein sequence: CASSPLARSMSYTF.

V usage is TRBV11-1 and J usage is TRBJ2-2, with 7 bases matching TRBD2. CDR1 SGHAT and CDR2 FQDESV come from the germline V gene (reference sequence). The CDR3 is 15 residues long. The J segment lost 5 bases and the V segment lost 4 bases, leaving 7 bases of the junction unmatched. The CDR3 protein is CASSSRLAGTGELFF. The CDR3, as DNA: TGTGCCAGCAGCTCTCGACTAGCCGGGACCGGGGAGCTGTTTTTT.

V gene TRBV4-1 combines with J gene TRBJ2-7; 10 nucleotides match TRBD1. This CDR3 region has 15 residues. The V segment lost 4 bases and the J segment 7 bases; nucleotides outside the gene matches: 10. Germline V gives CDR1 MGHRA, CDR2 YSYEKL. In DNA, the CDR3 is TGCGCCAGCAGCCGGGTCAGACAGGGGGCTGGTGAGCAGTACTTC. This gives the protein CASSRVRQGAGEQYF.

This clonotype was seen only a few times. The chain's CDR3 is CASSQDLGLSDTQYF. The CDR3 DNA is TGTGCCAGCAGCCAAGACTTGGGGCTGTCAGATACGCAGTATTTT. The chain links TRBV4-2 to TRBJ2-3, with D perhaps matching TRBD1 (5 bases). The V gene lost 0 bases and the J gene lost 4 bases, with 11 bases spanning the gap. Germline V gives CDR1 LGHNA, CDR2 YNFKEQ. The CDR3 contains 15 residues.

This clonotype was seen only a few times. The chain joins TRBV4-2 to TRBJ2-1, with 8 positions matching TRBD1. The germline V gene has CDR1 LGHNA and CDR2 YNFKEQ. V trimming: 3 bases; J trimming: 6 bases; junction bases outside the gene matches: 13. The CDR3 is 17 residues long. CDR3 amino acids: CASSQKGRQGAGNEQFF. The CDR3 DNA reads as TGTGCCAGCAGCCAGAAGGGGAGGCAGGGGGCTGGCAATGAGCAGTTCTTC.

This chain uses TRBV20-1 with TRBJ2-1, with 8 bases aligning to TRBD2. V lost 5 bases, J lost 4 bases, and 10 bases stayed unmatched. This CDR3 is built from 15 residues. Germline assignment: CDR1 DFQATT and CDR2 SNEGSKA (reference sequence). This chain's CDR3 is CSAPEAGGLYNEQFF. The CDR3 DNA follows: TGCAGTGCTCCGGAGGCGGGGGGCCTATACAATGAGCAGTTCTTC.

In its sample, this clonotype was seen a few times. The rearrangement joins TRBV30 to TRBJ2-4; 9 bases match TRBD1. Germline CDR1 is GTSNPN and CDR2 is SVGIG (reference sequence). With V trimmed by 2 bases and J by 0 bases, 17 bases remained unmatched. CDR3 length: 20 amino acids. The CDR3 reads CAWSFHGTGPYRLAKNIQYF. CDR3 coding DNA: TGTGCCTGGAGTTTCCACGGGACAGGGCCGTACCGTCTAGCCAAAAACATTCAGTACTTC.

The rearrangement uses TRBV5-1 and TRBJ2-2; D is unclear. The germline V gene encodes CDR1 SGHRS and CDR2 YFSETQ. The V end was cut by 3 bases, the J end by 5 bases, with 8 bases between. The CDR3 runs 13 residues. This chain's CDR3 is CASSYFETGELFF. The CDR3 DNA reads as TGCGCCAGCAGCTATTTTGAGACCGGGGAGCTGTTTTTT.

The genes are TRBV9 and TRBJ2-7; 10 positions match TRBD1. The CDR3 sequence is 17 residues long. Germline V gene data show CDR1 as SGDLS and CDR2 as YYNGEE. With 0 bases clipped from V and 0 bases from J, the junction kept 6 bases outside the gene matches. The CDR3 protein is CASSVDVGQGPSYEQYF. The CDR3 DNA reads TGTGCCAGCAGCGTAGATGTGGGACAGGGGCCCTCCTACGAGCAGTACTTC.